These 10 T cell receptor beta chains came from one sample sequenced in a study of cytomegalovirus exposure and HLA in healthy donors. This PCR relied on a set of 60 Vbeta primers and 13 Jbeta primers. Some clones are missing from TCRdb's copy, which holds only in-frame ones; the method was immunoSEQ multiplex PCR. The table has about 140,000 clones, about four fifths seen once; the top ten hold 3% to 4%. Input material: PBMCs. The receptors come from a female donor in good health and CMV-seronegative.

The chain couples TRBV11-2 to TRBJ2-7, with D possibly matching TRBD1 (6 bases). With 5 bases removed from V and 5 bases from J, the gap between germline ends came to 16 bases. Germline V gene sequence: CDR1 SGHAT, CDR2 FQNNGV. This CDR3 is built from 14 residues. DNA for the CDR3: TGTGCCAGCAGCCCTCTGAGGGGGAGAGACGAGCAGTACTTC. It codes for CASSPLRGRDEQYF.

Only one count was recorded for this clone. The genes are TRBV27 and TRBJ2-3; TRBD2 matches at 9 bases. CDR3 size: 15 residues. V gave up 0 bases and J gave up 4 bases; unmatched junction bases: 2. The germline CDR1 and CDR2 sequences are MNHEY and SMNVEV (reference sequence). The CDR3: CASSLSAGGSDTQYF. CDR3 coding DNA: TGTGCCAGCAGTTTATCGGCGGGAGGGTCAGATACGCAGTATTTT.

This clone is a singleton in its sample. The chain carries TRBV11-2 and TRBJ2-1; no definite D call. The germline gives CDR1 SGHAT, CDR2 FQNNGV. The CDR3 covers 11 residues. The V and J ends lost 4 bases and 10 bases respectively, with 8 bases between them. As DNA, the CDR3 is TGTGCCAGCAGCTCAACAGAGGAGCAGTTCTTC. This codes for CASSSTEEQFF.

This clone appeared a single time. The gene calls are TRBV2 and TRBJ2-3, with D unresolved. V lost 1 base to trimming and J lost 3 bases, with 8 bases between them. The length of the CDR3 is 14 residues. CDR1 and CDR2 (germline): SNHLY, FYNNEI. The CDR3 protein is CASSEVSPTDTQYF. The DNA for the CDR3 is TGTGCCAGCAGTGAAGTGAGCCCGACAGATACGCAGTATTTT.

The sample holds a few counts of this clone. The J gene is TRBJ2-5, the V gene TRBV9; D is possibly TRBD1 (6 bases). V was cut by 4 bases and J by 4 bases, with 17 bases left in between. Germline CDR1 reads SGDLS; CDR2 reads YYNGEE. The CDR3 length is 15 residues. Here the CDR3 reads CASSSDMGQGETQYF. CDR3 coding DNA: TGTGCCAGCAGCTCGGACATGGGACAAGGAGAGACCCAGTACTTC.

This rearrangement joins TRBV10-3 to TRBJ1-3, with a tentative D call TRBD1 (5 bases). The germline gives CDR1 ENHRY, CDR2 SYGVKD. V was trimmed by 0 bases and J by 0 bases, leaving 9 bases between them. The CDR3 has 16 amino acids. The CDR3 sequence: CAISESTVTSGNTIYF. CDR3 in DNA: TGTGCCATCAGTGAGTCGACAGTCACCTCTGGAAACACCATATATTTT.

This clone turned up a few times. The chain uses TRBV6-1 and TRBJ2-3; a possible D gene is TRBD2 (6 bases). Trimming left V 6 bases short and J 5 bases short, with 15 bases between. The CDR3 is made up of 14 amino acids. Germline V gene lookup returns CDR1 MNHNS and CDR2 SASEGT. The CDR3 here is CASRPLGGLDTQYF. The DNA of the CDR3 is TGTGCCAGCAGGCCGCTGGGGGGTTTAGATACGCAGTATTTT.

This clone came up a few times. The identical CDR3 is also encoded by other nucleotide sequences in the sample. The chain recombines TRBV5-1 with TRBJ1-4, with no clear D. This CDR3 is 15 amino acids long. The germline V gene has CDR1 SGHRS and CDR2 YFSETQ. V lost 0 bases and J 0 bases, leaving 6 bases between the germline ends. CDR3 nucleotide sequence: TGCGCCAGCAGCTTGGCGGGTTCAACTAATGAAAAACTGTTTTTT. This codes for CASSLAGSTNEKLFF.

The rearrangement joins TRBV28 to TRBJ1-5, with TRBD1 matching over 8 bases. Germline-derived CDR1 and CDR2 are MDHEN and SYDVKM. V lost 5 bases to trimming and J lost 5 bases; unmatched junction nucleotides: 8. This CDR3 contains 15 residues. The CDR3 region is CASSPRGRLDQPQHF. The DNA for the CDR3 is TGTGCCAGCAGTCCCAGGGGGCGCCTAGATCAGCCCCAGCATTTT. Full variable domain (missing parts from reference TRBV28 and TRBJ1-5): DVKVTQSSRYLVKRTGEKVFLECVQDMDHENMFWYRQDPGLGLRLIYFSYDVKMKEKGDIPEGYSVSREKKERFSLILESASTNQTSMYLCASSPRGRLDQPQHFGDGTRLSIL.

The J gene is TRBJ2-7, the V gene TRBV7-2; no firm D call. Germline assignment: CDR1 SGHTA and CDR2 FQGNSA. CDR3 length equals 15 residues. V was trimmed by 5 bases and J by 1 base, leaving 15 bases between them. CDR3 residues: CASSLVSAVSYEQYF. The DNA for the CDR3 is TGTGCCAGCAGCCTAGTCTCGGCGGTTTCCTACGAGCAGTACTTC.